This is a list of T cell receptor beta chains from one sample in a study of T cell repertoires in cytomegalovirus infection. TCRdb re-called the reads through MiXCR, storing one row per CDR3 protein. This table has about 340,000 distinct CDR3 sequences, about 28% appearing once. The antigens these receptors bind are not known. This specimen consisted of cultured PBMCs, obtained from culture after CMV antigen stimulation. The receptors originated from a human donor in good health (CMV status not recorded). Some clones in this sample may be carry-over from other donors' samples. Each CDR3 is given with its conserved first and last residue. A D gene is named only where the DNA matches it firmly. Where a row states a size, it is once, few, many or the class of an expanded clone; other rows omit it.

clone size | D gene | V gene | CDR3 protein
few | TRBD2 | TRBV4-1 | CASSQVLAGGRSQFF
- | - | TRBV6-8 | CASSRSRWETQYF
- | - | TRBV28 | CASSLPTYYGNGYTF
- | TRBD1 | TRBV2 | CASRPPGQGEQYF
- | - | TRBV27 | CASSLQPTRNEQFF
many | - | TRBV29-1 | CSVSDSFGNTIYF
few | - | TRBV20-1 | CSAILGPGVQETQYF
once | - | TRBV11-2 | CASSLDGMNYEQYF
- | - | TRBV6-5 | CASSYGTAKGNEQFF
- | - | TRBV28 | CASSSDRHNQPQHF
- | - | TRBV5-5 | CASSFLGQNYNEQFF
few | TRBD1 | TRBV27 | CASSFQTGTGELFF
few | - | TRBV27 | CASSPQVIRYEQFF
- | TRBD2 | TRBV7-3 | CASSFSGGAFTGELFF
- | TRBD2 | TRBV10-3 | CAISRTSGKLDEQFF
- | - | TRBV7-2 | CASSLSPAPGTDTQYF
many | - | TRBV7-2 | CASSLAPYRVGNEQYF
few | TRBD2 | TRBV7-6 | CASSLWTSGDNTDTQYF
many | TRBD2 | TRBV9 | CASSATSGRSNEQFF
- | - | TRBV7-8 | CASSQNRLGTEAFF
few | - | TRBV12-5 | CASGLVLKTGTEAFF
few | - | TRBV27 | CASSPSHGEGGNTIYF
once | - | TRBV7-6 | CASTPAGPEYRSEETQYF
few | - | TRBV7-2 | CASSLSGSNTGELFF
- | TRBD2 | TRBV4-1 | CASSHDGGGGEQFF
once | - | TRBV6-1 | CASSEGQADTQYF
- | - | TRBV6-2/TRBV6-3 | CASRSQVRGAFYDEQFF
- | - | TRBV2 | CASSRVGEQYF
few | - | TRBV6-1 | CASSEEVTQPYNEQFF
- | TRBD1 | TRBV12-3/TRBV12-4 | CANPTPQGAEGYTF
few | - | TRBV12-3/TRBV12-4 | CASSPGTGSQETQYF
- | - | TRBV7-9 | CASSPSGRGFFGNNEKLFF
- | TRBD1 | TRBV12-5 | CASGFRTGAYEQYF
- | - | TRBV7-9 | CASSSQTIGGSTLHF
many | - | TRBV7-6 | CASSPLGAGSTNEKLFF